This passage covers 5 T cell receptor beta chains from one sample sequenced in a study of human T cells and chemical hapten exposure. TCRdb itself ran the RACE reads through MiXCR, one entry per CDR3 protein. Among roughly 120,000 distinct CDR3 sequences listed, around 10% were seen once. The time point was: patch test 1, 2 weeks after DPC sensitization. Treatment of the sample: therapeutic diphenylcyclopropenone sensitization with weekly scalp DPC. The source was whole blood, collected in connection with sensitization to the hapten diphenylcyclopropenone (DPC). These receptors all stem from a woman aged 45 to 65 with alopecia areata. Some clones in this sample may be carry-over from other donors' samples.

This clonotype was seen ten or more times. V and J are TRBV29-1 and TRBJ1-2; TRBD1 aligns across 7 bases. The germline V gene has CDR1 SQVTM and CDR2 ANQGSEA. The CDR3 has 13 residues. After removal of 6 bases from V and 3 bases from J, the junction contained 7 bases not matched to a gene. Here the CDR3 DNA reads TGCAGCGTAAAACAGGGGTCGGACTATGGCTACACCTTC. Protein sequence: CSVKQGSDYGYTF. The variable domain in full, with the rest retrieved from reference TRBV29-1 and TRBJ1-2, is SAVISQKPSRDICQRGTSLTIQCQVDSQVTMMFWYRQQPGQSLTLIATANQGSEATYESGFVIDKFPISRPNLTFSTLTVSNMSPEDSSIYLCSVKQGSDYGYTFGSGTRLTVV.

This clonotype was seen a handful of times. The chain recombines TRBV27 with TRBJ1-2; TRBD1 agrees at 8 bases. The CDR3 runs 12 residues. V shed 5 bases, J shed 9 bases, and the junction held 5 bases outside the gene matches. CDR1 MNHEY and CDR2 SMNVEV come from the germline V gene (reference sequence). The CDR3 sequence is CASSTRQGSYTF. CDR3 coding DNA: TGTGCCAGCAGTACCCGACAGGGGAGCTACACCTTC.

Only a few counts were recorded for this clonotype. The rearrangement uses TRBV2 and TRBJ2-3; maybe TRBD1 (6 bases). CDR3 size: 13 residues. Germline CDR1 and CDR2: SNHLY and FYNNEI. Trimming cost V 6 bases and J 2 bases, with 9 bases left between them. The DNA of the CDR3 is TGTGCCAGCAGGGGGGACATCACAGATACGCAGTATTTT. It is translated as CASRGDITDTQYF.

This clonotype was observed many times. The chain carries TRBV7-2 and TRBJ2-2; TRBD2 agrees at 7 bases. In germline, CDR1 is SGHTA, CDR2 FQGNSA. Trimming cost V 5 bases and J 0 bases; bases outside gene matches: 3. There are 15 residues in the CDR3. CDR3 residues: CASSPAGTNTGELFF. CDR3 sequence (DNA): TGTGCCAGCAGCCCAGCGGGGACGAACACCGGGGAGCTGTTTTTT.

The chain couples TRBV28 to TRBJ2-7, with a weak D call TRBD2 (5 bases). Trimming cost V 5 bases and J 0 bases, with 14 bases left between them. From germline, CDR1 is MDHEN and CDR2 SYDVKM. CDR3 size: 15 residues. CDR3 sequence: CASSLTGSSSYEQYF. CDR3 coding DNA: TGTGCCAGCAGTCTCACGGGGTCTAGCTCCTACGAGCAGTACTTC.